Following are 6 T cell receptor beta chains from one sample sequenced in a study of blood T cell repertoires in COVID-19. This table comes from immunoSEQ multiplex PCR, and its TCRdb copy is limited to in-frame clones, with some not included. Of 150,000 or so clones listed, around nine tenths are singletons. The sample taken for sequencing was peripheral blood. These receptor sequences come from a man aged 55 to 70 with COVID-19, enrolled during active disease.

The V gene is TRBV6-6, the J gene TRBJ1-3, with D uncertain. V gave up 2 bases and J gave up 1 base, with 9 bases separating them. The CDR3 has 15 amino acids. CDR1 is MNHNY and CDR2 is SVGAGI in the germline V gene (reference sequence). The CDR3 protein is CASSYIRGSGNTIYF. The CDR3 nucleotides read TGTGCCAGCAGTTACATCCGGGGATCTGGAAACACCATATATTTT.

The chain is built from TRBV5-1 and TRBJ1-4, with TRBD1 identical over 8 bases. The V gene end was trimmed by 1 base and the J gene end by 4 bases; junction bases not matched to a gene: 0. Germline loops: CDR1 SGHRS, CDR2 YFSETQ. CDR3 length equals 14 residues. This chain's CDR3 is CASSLTGGNEKLFF. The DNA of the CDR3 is TGCGCCAGCAGCTTGACAGGGGGTAATGAAAAACTGTTTTTT.

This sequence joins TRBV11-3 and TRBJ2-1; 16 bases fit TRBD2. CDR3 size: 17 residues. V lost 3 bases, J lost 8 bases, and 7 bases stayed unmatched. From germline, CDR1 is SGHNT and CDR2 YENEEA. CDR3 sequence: CASSLGYGTSGGDEQFF. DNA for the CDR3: TGTGCCAGCAGCTTGGGATACGGGACTAGCGGGGGGGATGAGCAGTTCTTC.

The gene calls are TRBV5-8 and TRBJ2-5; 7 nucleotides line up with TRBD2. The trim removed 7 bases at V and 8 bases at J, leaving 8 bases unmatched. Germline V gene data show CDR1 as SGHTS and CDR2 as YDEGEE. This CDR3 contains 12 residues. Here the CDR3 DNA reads TGTGCCAGCGGGGGGGAACGGGTTACCCAGTACTTC. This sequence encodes CASGGERVTQYF.

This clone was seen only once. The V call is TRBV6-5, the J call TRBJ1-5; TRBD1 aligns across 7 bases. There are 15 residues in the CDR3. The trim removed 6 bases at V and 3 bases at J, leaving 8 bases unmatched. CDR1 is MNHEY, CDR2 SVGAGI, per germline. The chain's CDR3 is CASSPGGNDNQPQHF. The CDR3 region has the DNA TGTGCCAGCAGCCCAGGGGGAAATGACAATCAGCCCCAGCATTTT.

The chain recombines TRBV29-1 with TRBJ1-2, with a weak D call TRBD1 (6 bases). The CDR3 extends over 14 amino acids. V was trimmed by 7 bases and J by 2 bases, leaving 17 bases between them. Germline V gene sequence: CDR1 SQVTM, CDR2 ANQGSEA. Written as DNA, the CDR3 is TGCAGCGCTGACCGGACAGAATCAAACTATGGCTACACCTTC. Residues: CSADRTESNYGYTF.